This TCR beta chain comes out of a study of blood T cells in healthy people across ages. Overall study results and limits: Higher diversity and more naive CD4+ cells were features of long-lived donors, compared to aged donors. TCR beta diversity per million T cells fell roughly linearly with age.

Ranging in age from roughly 6 to 100, the donors were healthy Caucasian individuals from Russia. The CDR3 is 15 amino acids. The V gene lost 5 bases and the J gene lost 0 bases, with 14 bases spanning the gap. Germline values: CDR1 DFQATT, CDR2 SNEGSKA (reference sequence). The second PCR ran about 6 to 11 cycles with a sample-barcoded 5' primer and J-beta primers. A template-switch adaptor with 12 random nucleotides tagged each cDNA molecule. TCRdb reprocessed the 5' RACE reads with MiXCR, giving one entry per CDR3 protein. Of around 1.7 million distinct CDR3 sequences listed, approximately 28% were seen once; the top ten hold roughly 8.2%. Notes on this clonotype: Its target is unknown.

Source material: blood. This receptor was taken from a woman between 25 and 40 years old in good health. The chain combines TRBV20-1 with TRBJ2-4; no firm D call. The CDR3 sequence: CSASSRRLAKNIQYF. Written as DNA, the CDR3 is TGCAGTGCTTCCTCGCGTCGGCTAGCCAAAAACATTCAGTACTTC.